This T cell receptor beta chain was recovered during a study of quantifying T cell responses using KT2 cells. Study information: RNA was reverse transcribed with TCR alpha and beta constant-region primers. A predetermined fluorescence threshold ended the second PCR, run as a qPCR.

Known numbers of the T cell clone KT2 were added to PBMC. V shed 3 bases and J 2 bases; nucleotides not matched to a gene: 5. CDR3 length: 15 residues. Per the germline V gene, CDR1 is SGDLS and CDR2 is YYNGEE. Many counts were recorded for this clonotype. Each cDNA got a UMI-containing oligo ligated at its 3' end. An equimolar mix of RC1.1 and RC1.2 primed the beta chain across TRBC1 and TRBC2. In TCRdb, the UMI-ligation and nested PCR reads were re-called with MiXCR into one record per CDR3 protein. The sample holds tens of thousands of distinct CDR3 sequences, 7.3% seen once. The clonotype was recovered from a human donor. J is TRBJ1-2 and V is TRBV9; 9 bases are shared with TRBD1. Specimen: PBMCs spiked with cells of the T cell clone KT2. The CDR3 nucleotides are TGTGCCAGCAGCGGACAGGGGGAACTGAACTATGGCTACACCTTC. As protein: CASSGQGELNYGYTF.